These 13 T cell receptor beta chains were all obtained from the same sample, sequenced in a study of blood T cell repertoires in COVID-19. Libraries were prepared by immunoSEQ multiplex PCR; TCRdb keeps only in-frame clonotypes and omits some of them. The table has 270,000 or so clones, 83% seen once. The sequenced sample was peripheral blood. The receptors originated from a woman between 50 and 59 years old who had recovered from COVID-19.

This rearrangement joins TRBV4-2 to TRBJ2-2; D unresolved. Germline CDR1 is LGHNA and CDR2 is YNFKEQ. The V gene lost 0 bases and the J gene lost 2 bases, with 10 bases spanning the gap. The CDR3 totals 16 residues. The CDR3 loop reads CASSQDFGPNTGELFF. DNA of the CDR3: TGTGCCAGCAGCCAAGATTTTGGGCCAAACACCGGGGAGCTGTTTTTT.

A single count supports this clone. Other DNA sequences in the same sample also yield this CDR3. The V call is TRBV7-3, the J call TRBJ2-3, with a tentative D call TRBD2 (7 bases). Germline V lookup: CDR1 SGHTA, CDR2 FQGTGA. Trimming cost V 3 bases and J 6 bases, with 10 bases left between them. The CDR3 totals 13 residues. The DNA of the CDR3 is TGTGCCAGCAGCTTTGGGGGGGCGGATACGCAGTATTTT. Residues: CASSFGGADTQYF.

This clone was recorded a few times. The chain links TRBV7-6 to TRBJ2-2; weak D call: TRBD2 (7 bases). The germline CDR1 and CDR2 sequences are SGHVS and FNYEAQ. The CDR3 has 16 amino acids. The V end was cut by 0 bases, the J end by 4 bases, with 12 bases between. The CDR3 DNA reads as TGTGCCAGCAGCTTAGCGGTCGGGGGGCGCACCGGGGAGCTGTTTTTT. Translating it yields CASSLAVGGRTGELFF.

V usage is TRBV19 and J usage is TRBJ2-1, with 8 bases lining up with TRBD2. Germline CDR1 LNHDA, CDR2 SQIVND (reference sequence). J was trimmed by 0 bases and V by 3 bases; bases with no gene match: 7. CDR3 size: 17 residues. CDR3 sequence: CASSMGASGGSYNEQFF. The CDR3, as DNA: TGTGCCAGTAGTATGGGGGCGAGCGGGGGCTCCTACAATGAGCAGTTCTTC.

V is TRBV6-2 or TRBV6-3 and J is TRBJ1-5; D is uncertain. The CDR3 has 14 amino acids. Per the germline V gene, CDR1 is MNHEY and CDR2 is SVGEGT. V lost 2 bases and J 3 bases, leaving 8 bases between the germline ends. The DNA for the CDR3 is TGTGCCAGCAGTTACGGCCCCGCCAATCAGCCCCAGCATTTT. Protein: CASSYGPANQPQHF.

The chain employs TRBV7-8 and TRBJ1-5, with D perhaps matching TRBD1 (5 bases). The CDR3 is made up of 15 amino acids. CDR1 is SGHVS, CDR2 FQNEAQ, per germline. V gave up 2 bases and J gave up 0 bases, with 8 bases separating them. CDR3 loop: CASSLSQGSNQPQHF. CDR3 in DNA: TGTGCCAGCAGCTTATCCCAGGGTAGCAATCAGCCCCAGCATTTT.

J is TRBJ2-1 and V is TRBV4-2; D ambiguous. V was shortened by 4 bases and J by 4 bases, with 8 bases between the two germline ends. CDR3 length: 13 residues. Germline assignment: CDR1 LGHNA and CDR2 YNFKEQ. The CDR3 sequence is CASSPLPYNEQFF. CDR3 coding DNA: TGTGCCAGCAGCCCCCTACCTTACAATGAGCAGTTCTTC.

This sequence joins TRBV28 and TRBJ1-1; D perhaps matches TRBD1 (6 bases). The germline V gene has CDR1 MDHEN and CDR2 SYDVKM. Trimming took off 5 bases at V and 6 bases at J, with 19 bases between the two ends. The CDR3 consists of 15 residues. As DNA, the CDR3 is TGTGCCAGCAGTAGACCTTTGAGGGGGGGCTCTGAAGCTTTCTTT. Translated: CASSRPLRGGSEAFF.

The chain employs TRBV7-3 and TRBJ2-1; 14 positions match TRBD2. V gave up 5 bases and J gave up 0 bases; unmatched junction bases: 6. The CDR3 consists of 18 residues. CDR1 and CDR2 (germline): SGHTA, FQGTGA. The CDR3 nucleotides are TGTGCCAGCAGCACGGGACTAGCGGGGGCAAGCTCCTACAATGAGCAGTTCTTC. Amino acid sequence: CASSTGLAGASSYNEQFF.

The chain uses TRBV7-3 and TRBJ2-2; TRBD1 matches 7 bases. The ends lost 5 bases at V and 3 bases at J; junction bases unmatched: 6. CDR3 length equals 15 residues. The germline CDR1 and CDR2 sequences are SGHTA and FQGTGA. As DNA, the CDR3 is TGTGCCAGCAGCCGACAGGGCCTTGACACCGGGGAGCTGTTTTTT. Encoded protein: CASSRQGLDTGELFF.

The chain combines TRBV28 with TRBJ1-6; TRBD1 matches 7 bases. The length of the CDR3 is 15 residues. CDR1 and CDR2 from the germline V gene are MDHEN and SYDVKM. The trim removed 2 bases at V and 13 bases at J, leaving 11 bases unmatched. The CDR3 coding sequence is TGTGCCAGCAGTTTAGGTTGGGACAGTGCAATCCCCCTCCACTTT. Protein product: CASSLGWDSAIPLHF.

The chain recombines TRBV5-4 with TRBJ1-4, with D maybe TRBD1 (5 bases). This CDR3 has 14 amino acids. Per germline, CDR1 SGHNT and CDR2 YYREEE (reference sequence). V was pared by 2 bases and J by 7 bases, with 12 bases between. CDR3 protein: CASSFQGGSEKLFF. CDR3 DNA: TGTGCCAGCAGCTTCCAGGGAGGGAGTGAAAAACTGTTTTTT.

The CDR3 DNA reads TGCGCCAGCAGCGGTGGGACAGGGGGCTACGAGCAGTACTTC. As protein: CASSGGTGGYEQYF. The V gene is TRBV5-1, the J gene TRBJ2-7, with 11 nucleotides matching TRBD1. Trimming took 4 bases from V and 3 from J; bases not matched to a gene: 3. Germline V gene sequence: CDR1 SGHRS, CDR2 YFSETQ. The CDR3 has 14 residues.